This T cell receptor (beta chain) was identified in a study of identical twins. In TCRdb, the 5' RACE reads were re-called with MiXCR into one record per CDR3 protein. The table shows roughly 720,000 distinct CDR3 sequences, with around a sixth occurring only once. Between the trimmed V and J ends, which lost 1 base and 5 bases, there was a span of 12 bases. CDR3 size: 14 residues. CDR1 and CDR2 from the germline V gene are LGHDT and YNNKEL (reference sequence). These same records also appear under a second study, on T cells expressing NK-cell markers.

The chain joins TRBV3-1 to TRBJ2-7; D unclear. Sequenced input: PBMCs. The TCR originated in a woman between 18 and 29 years old in good health. The CDR3 bases are TGTGCCAGCAGCCAAGCCCCGGGTCGAAACGAGCAGTACTTC. The encoded protein is CASSQAPGRNEQYF.